A single sample gave rise to the 22 T cell receptor beta chains below, sequenced in a study of CD8+CD57+ T cells in acquired aplastic anemia. Genomic DNA served as template for TCR beta VDJ and CDR3 profiling. TCRdb recomputed calls from the reads with MiXCR, one row per CDR3 protein. The sample lists around 400,000 distinct CDR3 sequences; around 68% were seen once. The sequenced sample consisted of sorted CD4+, CD8+, or CD8+CD57+ T cells (not recorded which) from PBMCs. These TCRs come from a human donor in good health, serving as a control.

This clonotype has just one count. The chain uses TRBV6-2 or TRBV6-3 and TRBJ1-5, with no clear D. The CDR3 extends over 13 amino acids. The ends were cut back, 6 bases at V and 5 bases at J, with 11 bases in the middle. The germline CDR1 and CDR2 sequences are MNHEY and SVGEGT. The CDR3 coding sequence is TGTGCCAGCAGCGGGAAAGGTGATCAGCCCCAGCATTTT. Encoded protein: CASSGKGDQPQHF.

The gene calls are TRBV20-1 and TRBJ1-2; D may be TRBD1 (5 bases). Germline V gene data show CDR1 as DFQATT and CDR2 as SNEGSKA (reference sequence). CDR3 length: 14 residues. V lost 5 bases and J lost 5, with 18 bases in between. CDR3 DNA sequence: TGCAGTGCTCGCTGGGGTGGGGCTAGTTATGGCTACACCTTC. It encodes CSARWGGASYGYTF.

A remark on this clonotype: Germline is not matched at one junction end, which may reflect a read error. The chain combines TRBV9 with TRBJ2-3; D not certain. Germline V CDR1 and CDR2: SGDLS, YYNGEE. There are 15 residues in the CDR3. The CDR3 DNA sequence: TGCGCCAGCAGCGTGGAGAGGCGCTACAAAGATAAGCAGTATTTT. Its translation: CASSVERRYKDKQYF.

The J gene is TRBJ2-5, the V gene TRBV29-1; 7 bases agree with TRBD1. This CDR3 contains 12 residues. The germline V gene has CDR1 SQVTM and CDR2 ANQGSEA. Germline trimming cut 6 bases from V and 3 bases from J; bases unmatched to any gene: 4. In DNA form, the CDR3 reads TGCAGCGTCCTAGACAGGGAAGAGACCCAGTACTTC. Translating it yields CSVLDREETQYF. Full variable domain (rest looked up from reference TRBV29-1 and TRBJ2-5): SAVISQKPSRDICQRGTSLTIQCQVDSQVTMMFWYRQQPGQSLTLIATANQGSEATYESGFVIDKFPISRPNLTFSTLTVSNMSPEDSSIYLCSVLDREETQYFGPGTRLLVL.

With regard to this clonotype: The junction departs from the called germline gene at one end, perhaps through a read error. The CDR3 is CASSEREGHYCYTF. CDR3 coding DNA: TGTGCCAGCAGCGAGAGGGAGGGGCACTATTGCTACACCTTC. This chain joins TRBV25-1 and TRBJ1-2; D perhaps matches TRBD1 (5 bases). This CDR3 has 14 residues. From germline, CDR1 is MGHDK and CDR2 SYGVNS.

The gene calls are TRBV24-1 and TRBJ2-5; 9 bases fit TRBD1. Germline CDR1 reads KGHDR; CDR2 reads SFDVKD. CDR3 length equals 16 residues. V trimming: 7 bases; J trimming: 5 bases; junction bases outside the gene matches: 13. Here the CDR3 DNA reads TGTGCCACCAGCGCGGGACAGGGAGTCTCGGAGGAGACCCAGTACTTC. This gives the protein CATSAGQGVSEETQYF.

The table lists this clonotype with a count of one. The CDR3 does not close with the conserved phenylalanine or tryptophan, likely indicating a read error. Because the CDR3's place on the DNA is in doubt, the DNA is left out and the CDR3 is given as listed by TCRdb. The chain recombines TRBV29-1 with TRBJ1-2; the D call in the table, TRBD1, was not verified against the DNA. Germline CDR1 and CDR2: SQVTM and ANQGSEA. The CDR3 is 12 residues long, ends included. CDR3 sequence reads: CSVDRGQGGYGL.

In its sample, this clonotype was seen once. It is likely a read error, because the conserved phenylalanine at the end of the CDR3 is missing. It is unclear where the CDR3 begins or ends on the DNA, so no DNA is shown, and the CDR3 is as TCRdb lists it. J is TRBJ1-5 and V is TRBV7-3. The length of the CDR3 is 13 amino acids, counting both ends. Germline CDR1 is SGHTA and CDR2 is FQGTGA. This CDR3 reads CASSGSGDQARYA.

V gene TRBV7-9 combines with J gene TRBJ2-6; TRBD2 might be the D (6 bases). This CDR3 is 15 amino acids long. V dropped 6 bases and J dropped 15 bases, with 24 bases sitting between them. CDR1 and CDR2 (germline): SEHNR, FQNEAQ (reference sequence). The CDR3 region is CASSRGEPGENSLTF. The DNA for the CDR3 is TGTGCCAGCAGTAGAGGGGAGCCGGGGGAGAACTCCCTGACTTTC. Complete variable domain (other parts from reference TRBV7-9 and TRBJ2-6): DTGVSQNPRHKITKRGQNVTFRCDPISEHNRLYWYRQTLGQGPEFLTYFQNEAQLEKSRLLSDRFSAERPKGSFSTLEIQRTEQGDSAMYLCASSRGEPGENSLTFGAGSRLTVL.

The chain links TRBV29-1 to TRBJ2-7; D perhaps matches TRBD2 (5 bases). The CDR3 has 13 amino acids. Germline V gene data show CDR1 as SQVTM and CDR2 as ANQGSEA. CDR3 sequence reads: CCSGSRGSYEQYF. The CDR3 DNA is TGCTGCAGTGGTAGTAGAGGGAGCTACGAGCAGTACTTC.

A word on this clonotype: Sequence at one end of the junction differs from germline and may be a read error. This rearrangement joins TRBV15 to TRBJ1-1, with 9 nucleotides matching TRBD1. CDR3 length: 17 amino acids. The germline V gene encodes CDR1 LNHNV and CDR2 YYDKDF (reference sequence). The CDR3 nucleotides read TGTGCCACCAGCAGAGTCCACCCCGGACAGGGGAGCACTGAAGCTCTCTTT. It yields the protein CATSRVHPGQGSTEALF.

This clonotype was picked up one time. The chain couples TRBV2 to TRBJ2-2; tentative D call: TRBD2 (5 bases). V shed 7 bases and J shed 4 bases, with 16 bases lying between them. The CDR3 is 15 amino acids. CDR1 is SNHLY and CDR2 is FYNNEI in the germline V gene. In nucleotides, the CDR3 is TGTGCCAGCATCCGGCAGAGAGGGATCACCGGGGAGCTGTTTTTT. It specifies CASIRQRGITGELFF.

The chain employs TRBV7-8 and TRBJ1-5; D gene ambiguous. The ends were cut back, 5 bases at V and 6 bases at J, with 11 bases in the middle. CDR3 size: 13 residues. Germline V gene data show CDR1 as SGHVS and CDR2 as FQNEAQ. CDR3 sequence reads: CASSLSAAQPQHF. As DNA, the CDR3 is TGTGCCAGCAGCCTAAGTGCGGCTCAGCCCCAGCATTTT.

The V call is TRBV12-3 or TRBV12-4, the J call TRBJ1-5; 8 nucleotides match TRBD1. V dropped 5 bases and J dropped 7; count of bases not matched to a gene: 4. This CDR3 has 13 residues. Written as DNA, the CDR3 is TGTGCCAGCAGTGGACAGGGTGAACAGCCCCAGCATTTT. Its protein product is CASSGQGEQPQHF.

There are a few counts of this clonotype. V usage is TRBV7-9 and J usage is TRBJ2-5; D is ambiguous. Between the trimmed V and J ends, which lost 1 base and 5 bases, there was a span of 11 bases. CDR3 size: 14 residues. The germline V gene encodes CDR1 SEHNR and CDR2 FQNEAQ (reference sequence). As DNA, the CDR3 is TGTGCCAGCAGCTTAGGTGCCGGACGGGAGACCCAGTACTTC. It is translated as CASSLGAGRETQYF.

The chain employs TRBV20-1 and TRBJ2-4, with D possibly matching TRBD2 (7 bases). The CDR3 contains 14 residues. CDR1 and CDR2 from the germline V gene are DFQATT and SNEGSKA (reference sequence). V lost 6 bases, J lost 1 base, and 13 bases lay in between. This CDR3 is CSATGGAAKNIQYF. The CDR3 DNA follows: TGCAGTGCGACGGGGGGCGCTGCCAAAAACATTCAGTACTTC.

In regard to this clonotype: Compared with germline, one end of the junction differs, possibly owing to a read error. The rearrangement uses TRBV7-3 and TRBJ1-2; perhaps TRBD1 as D (6 bases). CDR3 size: 14 residues. Germline V lookup: CDR1 SGHTA, CDR2 FQGTGA. The CDR3 DNA follows: TGTGCCAGCAGCTTTAGGGGGGCGAACACCGGGGAGCTGTTC. The encoded protein is CASSFRGANTGELF.

Concerning this clonotype itself: Because it lacks the conserved phenylalanine or tryptophan at the end, this CDR3 is likely a read error. The chain is built from TRBV19 and TRBJ1-2, with D possibly matching TRBD1 (5 bases). In germline, CDR1 is LNHDA, CDR2 SQIVND (reference sequence). The CDR3 has 14 residues. V was shortened by 11 bases and J by 3 bases, with 19 bases between the two germline ends. The chain's CDR3 is CAWSGEGNHYGYTL. In nucleotides, the CDR3 is TGTGCCTGGAGTGGGGAGGGGAACCACTATGGCTACACCCTC.

This chain joins TRBV5-1 and TRBJ2-2; 10 bases match TRBD2. The CDR3 length is 15 residues. The germline gives CDR1 SGHRS, CDR2 YFSETQ. V lost 1 base and J lost 6; bases outside the gene matches: 3. The CDR3 region has the DNA TGCGCCAGCAGCTTGACAGCGGGGGGGCCCGGGGAGCTGTTTTTT. It yields the protein CASSLTAGGPGELFF.

The chain couples TRBV20-1 to TRBJ2-3, with D unclear. V shed 6 bases and J shed 3 bases, with 22 bases lying between them. Germline-derived CDR1 and CDR2 are DFQATT and SNEGSKA (reference sequence). The CDR3 consists of 16 residues. CDR3 protein: CSAPEVMNTVTDTQYF. The CDR3 DNA reads as TGCAGTGCACCAGAAGTAATGAACACTGTAACAGATACGCAGTATTTT.

On this clonotype: At one end, the junction sequence differs from germline, possibly due to a read error. The V and J genes are TRBV7-9 and TRBJ2-5, with D hard to call. CDR1 is SEHNR, CDR2 FQNEAQ, per germline (reference sequence). The CDR3 length is 14 residues. The chain's CDR3 is CASSGSYGYTIGSF. In DNA form, the CDR3 reads TGTGCCAGCAGTGGAAGCTATGGCTACACCATCGGTTCGTTC.

Points on this clonotype: This may be a read error, as it is one base from a much larger clone. The chain couples TRBV12-3 or TRBV12-4 to TRBJ1-4, with D hard to call. The CDR3 loop spans 15 amino acids. Between the trimmed V and J ends, which lost 6 bases and 0 bases, there was a span of 11 bases. CDR3 nucleotide sequence: TGTGCCAGCAGGGTAATTCAAGCAACTAATGAAAAACTGTTTTTT. Translation gives CASRVIQATNEKLFF.